The T cell receptor (beta chain) under discussion was sequenced for a study of blood T cells in healthy people across ages. General study findings and limits: Compared with aged donors, long-lived donors showed fewer expanded clones, suggesting selection.

PBMCs were isolated at a quantity of at least 7 million per sample. Extracted total RNA amounted to at least 5.5 micrograms for each sample. In the case of this clonotype: As yet, its antigen is unknown.

Germline V lookup: CDR1 MNHEY, CDR2 SMNVEV (reference sequence). Trimming cost V 5 bases and J 10 bases; bases outside gene matches: 7. CDR3 length: 12 amino acids. A second 7 to 11 cycle PCR used barcoded and J-beta primers. All cDNA molecules were each tagged by a template-switch adaptor with 12 random nucleotides. One entry per CDR3 protein, called by TCRdb with MiXCR from the 5' RACE reads. The sample lists some 1 million distinct CDR3 sequences, 45% occurring once. The sequenced sample was blood. The chain joins TRBV27 to TRBJ2-7; 8 bases map to TRBD2. This TCR was recovered from a woman aged 60-75 years in good health. The CDR3 bases are TGTGCCAGCAGTCAAACGGGGGGGTACCAGTACTTC. As protein: CASSQTGGYQYF.